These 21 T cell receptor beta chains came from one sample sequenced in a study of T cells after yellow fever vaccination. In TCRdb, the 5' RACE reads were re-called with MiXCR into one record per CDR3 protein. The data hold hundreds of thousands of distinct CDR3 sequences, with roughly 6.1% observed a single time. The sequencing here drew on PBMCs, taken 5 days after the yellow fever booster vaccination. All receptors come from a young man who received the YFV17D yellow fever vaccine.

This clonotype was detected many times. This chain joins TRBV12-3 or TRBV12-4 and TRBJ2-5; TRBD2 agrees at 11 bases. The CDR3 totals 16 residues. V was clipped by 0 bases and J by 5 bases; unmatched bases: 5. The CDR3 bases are TGTGCCAGCAGTTTAGCGCAACTAGCGGGAGATGAGACCCAGTACTTC. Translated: CASSLAQLAGDETQYF.

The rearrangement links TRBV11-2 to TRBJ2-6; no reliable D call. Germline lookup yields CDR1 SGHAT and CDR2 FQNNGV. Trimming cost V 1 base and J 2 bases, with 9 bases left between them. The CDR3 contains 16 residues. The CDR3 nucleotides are TGTGCCAGCAGCTTAGGACCATCCCCTGGGGCCAACGTCCTGACTTTC. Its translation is CASSLGPSPGANVLTF.

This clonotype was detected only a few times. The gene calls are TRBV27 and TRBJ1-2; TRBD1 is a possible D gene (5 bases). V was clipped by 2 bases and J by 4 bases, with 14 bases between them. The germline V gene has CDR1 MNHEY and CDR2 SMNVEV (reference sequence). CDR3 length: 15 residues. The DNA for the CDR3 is TGTGCCAGCAGTTTAACCTCGACAGCACGCTATGGCTACACCTTC. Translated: CASSLTSTARYGYTF.

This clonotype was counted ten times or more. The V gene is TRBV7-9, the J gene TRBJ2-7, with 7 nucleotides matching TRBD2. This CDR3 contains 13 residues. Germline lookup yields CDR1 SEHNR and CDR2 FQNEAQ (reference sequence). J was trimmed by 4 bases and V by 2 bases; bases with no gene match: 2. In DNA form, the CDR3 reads TGTGCCAGCAGCTTACTGCGGGAGTACGAGCAGTACTTC. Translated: CASSLLREYEQYF.

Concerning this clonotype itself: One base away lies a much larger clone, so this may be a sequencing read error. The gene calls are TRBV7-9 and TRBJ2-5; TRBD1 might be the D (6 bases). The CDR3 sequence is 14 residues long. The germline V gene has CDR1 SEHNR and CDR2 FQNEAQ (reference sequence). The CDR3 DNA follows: TGTGCCAGCAGCACCCGGACGGGACAAGTGACCCAGTACTTC. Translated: CASSTRTGQVTQYF.

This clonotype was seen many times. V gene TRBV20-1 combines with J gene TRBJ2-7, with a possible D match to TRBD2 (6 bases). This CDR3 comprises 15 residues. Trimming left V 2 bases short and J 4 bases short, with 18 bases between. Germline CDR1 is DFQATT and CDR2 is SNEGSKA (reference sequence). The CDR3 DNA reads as TGCAGTGCTAGACCCCCCTCGGCGGGAACGTACGAGCAGTACTTC. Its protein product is CSARPPSAGTYEQYF.

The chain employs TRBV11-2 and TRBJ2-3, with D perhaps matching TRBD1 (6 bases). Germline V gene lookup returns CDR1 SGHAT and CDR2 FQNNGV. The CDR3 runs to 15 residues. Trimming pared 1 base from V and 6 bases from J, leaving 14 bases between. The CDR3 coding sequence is TGTGCCAGCAGCTTAGTCGGGACAATCTCCGATACGCAGTATTTT. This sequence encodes CASSLVGTISDTQYF.

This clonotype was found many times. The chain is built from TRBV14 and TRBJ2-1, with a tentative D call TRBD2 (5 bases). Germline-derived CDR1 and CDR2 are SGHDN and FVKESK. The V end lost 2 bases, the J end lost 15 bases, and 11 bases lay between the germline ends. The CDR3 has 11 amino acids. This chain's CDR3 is CASSQFEGRFF. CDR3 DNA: TGTGCCAGCAGCCAATTTGAGGGCCGGTTCTTC. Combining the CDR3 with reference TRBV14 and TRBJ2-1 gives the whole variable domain EAGVTQFPSHSVIEKGQTVTLRCDPISGHDNLYWYRRVMGKEIKFLLHFVKESKQDESGMPNNRFLAERTGGTYSTLKVQPAELEDSGVYFCASSQFEGRFFGPGTRLTVL.

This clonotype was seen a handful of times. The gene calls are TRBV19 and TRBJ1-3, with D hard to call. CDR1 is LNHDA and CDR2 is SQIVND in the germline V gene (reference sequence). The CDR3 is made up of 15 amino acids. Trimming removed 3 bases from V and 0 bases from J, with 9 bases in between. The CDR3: CASSMDGSSGNTIYF. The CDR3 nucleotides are TGTGCCAGTAGTATGGACGGCAGCTCTGGAAACACCATATATTTT.

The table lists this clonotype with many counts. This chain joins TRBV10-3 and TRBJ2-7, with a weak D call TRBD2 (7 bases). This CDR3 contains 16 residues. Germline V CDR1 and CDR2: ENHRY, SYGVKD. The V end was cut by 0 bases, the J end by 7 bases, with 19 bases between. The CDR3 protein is CAISESGGASAGEQYF. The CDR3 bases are TGTGCCATCAGTGAGTCGGGGGGGGCATCGGCGGGGGAGCAGTACTTC.

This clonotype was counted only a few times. As DNA, the CDR3 is TGCGCCAGCACCGAAGGGGACTACAGCTCCTACGAGCAGTACTTC. Its translation is CASTEGDYSSYEQYF. V is TRBV5-1 and J is TRBJ2-7; 7 nucleotides agree with TRBD2. J lost 0 bases, V lost 6 bases, and 9 bases had no gene match. This CDR3 region has 15 residues. Germline CDR1 and CDR2: SGHRS and YFSETQ.

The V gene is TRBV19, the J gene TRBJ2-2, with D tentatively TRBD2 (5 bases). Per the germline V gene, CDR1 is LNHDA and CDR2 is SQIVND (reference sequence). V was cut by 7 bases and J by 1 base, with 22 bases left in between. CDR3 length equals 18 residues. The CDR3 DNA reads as TGTGCCAGTAATCCTTCAAACAAAGGACTGCAGAACACCGGGGAGCTGTTTTTT. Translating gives CASNPSNKGLQNTGELFF.

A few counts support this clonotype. The CDR3 DNA follows: TGCAGCGTTGATGGGTGGGGGACCCAGTACTTC. Translating gives CSVDGWGTQYF. This chain joins TRBV29-1 and TRBJ2-5; D remains unclear. Deletions cut 3 bases from V and 7 bases from J, with 9 bases between. Looked up from germline, CDR1 is SQVTM and CDR2 is ANQGSEA. The CDR3 has 11 residues.

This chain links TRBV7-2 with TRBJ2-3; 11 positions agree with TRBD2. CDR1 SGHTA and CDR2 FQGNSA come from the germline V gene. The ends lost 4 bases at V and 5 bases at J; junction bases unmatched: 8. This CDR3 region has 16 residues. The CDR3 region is CASSSATLAGGDTQYF. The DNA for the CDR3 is TGTGCCAGCAGCTCCGCGACCCTAGCGGGAGGAGATACGCAGTATTTT.

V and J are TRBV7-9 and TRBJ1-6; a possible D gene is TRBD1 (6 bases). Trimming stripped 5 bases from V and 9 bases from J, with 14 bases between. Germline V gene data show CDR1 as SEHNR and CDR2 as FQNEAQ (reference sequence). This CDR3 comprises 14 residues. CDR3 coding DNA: TGTGCCAGCAGCCGCACAGGGAATGGTTCACCCCTCCACTTT. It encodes CASSRTGNGSPLHF.

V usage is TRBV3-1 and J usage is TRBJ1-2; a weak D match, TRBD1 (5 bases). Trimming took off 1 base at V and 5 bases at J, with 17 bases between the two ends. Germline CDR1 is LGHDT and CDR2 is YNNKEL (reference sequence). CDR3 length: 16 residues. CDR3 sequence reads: CASSQVVGTGGYGYTF. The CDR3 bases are TGTGCCAGCAGCCAAGTGGTGGGGACCGGTGGATATGGCTACACCTTC.

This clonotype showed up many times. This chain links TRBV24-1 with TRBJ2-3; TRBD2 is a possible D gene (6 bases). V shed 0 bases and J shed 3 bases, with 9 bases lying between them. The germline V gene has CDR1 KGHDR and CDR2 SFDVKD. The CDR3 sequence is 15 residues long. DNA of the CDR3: TGTGCCACCAGTGATTTGTCGAGCGGGACAGATACGCAGTATTTT. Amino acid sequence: CATSDLSSGTDTQYF.

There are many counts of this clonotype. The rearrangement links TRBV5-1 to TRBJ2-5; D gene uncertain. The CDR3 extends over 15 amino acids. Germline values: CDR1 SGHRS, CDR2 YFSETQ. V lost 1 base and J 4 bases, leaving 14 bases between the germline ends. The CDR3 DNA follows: TGCGCCAGCAGCTTGTCGGACCCACGAGGAGAGACCCAGTACTTC. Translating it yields CASSLSDPRGETQYF.

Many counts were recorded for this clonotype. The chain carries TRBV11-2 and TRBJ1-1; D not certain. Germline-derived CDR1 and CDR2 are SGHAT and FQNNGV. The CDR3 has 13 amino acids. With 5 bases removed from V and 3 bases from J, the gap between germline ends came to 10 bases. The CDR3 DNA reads TGTGCCAGCAGCCGGTTGGGGTACACTGAAGCTTTCTTT. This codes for CASSRLGYTEAFF.

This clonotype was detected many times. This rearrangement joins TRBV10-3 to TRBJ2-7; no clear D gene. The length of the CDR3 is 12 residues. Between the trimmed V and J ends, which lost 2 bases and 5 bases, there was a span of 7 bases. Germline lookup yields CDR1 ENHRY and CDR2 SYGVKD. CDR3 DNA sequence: TGTGCCATCAGTGAGGGACCCAACGAGCAGTACTTC. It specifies CAISEGPNEQYF.

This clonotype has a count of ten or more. CDR3 region: CASSSGQPADTQYF. Written as DNA, the CDR3 is TGCGCCAGCAGCTCGGGACAGCCAGCAGATACGCAGTATTTT. J is TRBJ2-3 and V is TRBV5-1, with 7 bases that match TRBD1. Germline assignment: CDR1 SGHRS and CDR2 YFSETQ. V trimming: 3 bases; J trimming: 4 bases; junction bases outside the gene matches: 5. CDR3 size: 14 residues.